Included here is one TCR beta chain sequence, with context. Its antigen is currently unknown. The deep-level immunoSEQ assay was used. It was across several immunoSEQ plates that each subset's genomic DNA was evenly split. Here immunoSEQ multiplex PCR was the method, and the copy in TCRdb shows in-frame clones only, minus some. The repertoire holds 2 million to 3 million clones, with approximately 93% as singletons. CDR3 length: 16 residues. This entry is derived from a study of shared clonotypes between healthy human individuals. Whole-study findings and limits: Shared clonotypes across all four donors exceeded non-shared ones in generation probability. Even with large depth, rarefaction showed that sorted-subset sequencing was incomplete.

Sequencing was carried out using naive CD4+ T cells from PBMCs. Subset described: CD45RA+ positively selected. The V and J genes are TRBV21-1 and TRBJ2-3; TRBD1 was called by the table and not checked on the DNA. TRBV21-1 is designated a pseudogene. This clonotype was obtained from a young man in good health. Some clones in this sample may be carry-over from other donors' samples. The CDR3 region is CASSKEGTGDTDTQYF. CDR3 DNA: TGTGCCAGCAGCAAAGAAGGGACAGGGGACACAGATACGCAGTATTTT.